Listed below are T cell receptor beta chains from one sample, sequenced in a study of blood T cell repertoires in COVID-19. The table came from immunoSEQ multiplex PCR; TCRdb's copy has only in-frame clones and leaves some out. The data show 52,000 or so clones, with about 75% seen just once and approximately 20% held by the top ten. Sequenced input: peripheral blood. The receptor set was obtained from a man over 45 with active or convalescent COVID-19. CDR3s include the opening cysteine and the closing phenylalanine or tryptophan. A D gene is named only where the DNA matches it firmly. The listing skips clone size in some rows; elsewhere it reads once, few, many or a size class.

CASREASGVYNEQFF	TGTGCCAGCAGAGAAGCTAGCGGGGTTTACAATGAGCAGTTCTTC	.	TRBV6-1	TRBJ2-1	TRBD2
CASSQERVANSPLHF	TGTGCCAGCAGCCAAGAGAGGGTGGCTAATTCACCCCTCCACTTT	.	TRBV4-2	TRBJ1-6	.
CASSLTGLGETQYF	TGCGCCAGCAGCCTTACAGGGTTAGGAGAGACCCAGTACTTC	.	TRBV5-1	TRBJ2-5	.
CASSETRTANTEAFF	TGTGCCAGCAGCGAGACCCGGACAGCGAACACTGAAGCTTTCTTT	.	TRBV9	TRBJ1-1	.
CASVLAQGWGEQYF	TGTGCCAGCGTCCTGGCGCAGGGTTGGGGCGAGCAGTACTTC	.	TRBV7-9	TRBJ2-7	.
CASSLGTGSGTDTQYF	TGTGCCAGCAGCTTGGGTACAGGTTCTGGCACAGATACGCAGTATTTT	.	TRBV5-6	TRBJ2-3	.
CPTHGGAGGGAFF	TGTCCCACCCATGGGGGGGCGGGGGGGGGAGCTTTCTTT	few	TRBV19	TRBJ1-1	.
CASSQEVTRGTSGNTIYF	TGTGCCAGCAGCCAAGAAGTTACCAGGGGAACGTCTGGAAACACCATATATTTT	once	TRBV4-2	TRBJ1-3	.
CASSHRDRDAFF	TGTGCCAGCAGCCACCGGGACAGGGATGCTTTCTTT	.	TRBV3-1/TRBV3-2	TRBJ1-1	TRBD1
CASSSSDRMNTEAFF	TGTGCCAGCAGCTCCTCCGACAGGATGAACACTGAAGCTTTCTTT	.	TRBV7-9	TRBJ1-1	.
CSVLIAGESNQPQHF	TGCAGCGTTTTGATCGCAGGGGAAAGCAATCAGCCCCAGCATTTT	.	TRBV29-1	TRBJ1-5	.
CASSLVGQGAEGYTF	TGTGCCAGCAGCTTGGTGGGACAGGGGGCGGAAGGCTACACCTTC	.	TRBV5-4	TRBJ1-2	TRBD1
CASSLPVSGNTIYF	TGTGCCAGCAGCTTACCGGTCTCTGGAAACACCATATATTTT	.	TRBV7-9	TRBJ1-3	.
CATTVGSNEKLFF	TGTGCCACCACAGTTGGGAGTAATGAAAAACTGTTTTTT	.	TRBV19	TRBJ1-4	.
CASSSTGLSTGELFF	TGTGCCAGCAGCTCAACGGGACTCTCAACCGGGGAGCTGTTTTTT	few	TRBV7-3	TRBJ2-2	.
CASSVEGTSGYNEQFF	TGTGCCAGCAGCGTAGAAGGTACTAGCGGTTACAATGAGCAGTTCTTC	.	TRBV9	TRBJ2-1	TRBD2
CASSDMTGVDGYTF	TGTGCCAGTAGTGATATGACAGGAGTCGATGGCTACACCTTC	.	TRBV19	TRBJ1-2	.
CASSSTGFSNEKLFF	TGCGCCAGCAGCTCCACAGGGTTTAGTAATGAAAAACTGTTTTTT	.	TRBV5-1	TRBJ1-4	.
CATSIGLAGGITYEQYF	TGTGCCACCAGCATAGGACTAGCGGGGGGAATCACCTACGAGCAGTACTTC	few	TRBV15	TRBJ2-7	TRBD2
CASSYQGPGANVLTF	TGTGCCAGCAGTTACCAGGGCCCTGGGGCCAACGTCCTGACTTTC	.	TRBV6-5	TRBJ2-6	.
CASLGTSGETDTQYF	TGTGCCAGCCTCGGGACTAGCGGCGAGACAGATACGCAGTATTTT	.	TRBV2	TRBJ2-3	TRBD2
CASRRQAMIYGYTF	TGTGCCAGCAGGAGACAGGCCATGATCTATGGCTACACCTTC	few	TRBV2	TRBJ1-2	.
CATSTQGREQYF	TGTGCCACCAGCACTCAGGGCCGCGAGCAGTACTTC	.	TRBV15	TRBJ2-7	.
CASSPTGEYNEQFF	TGTGCCAGCAGCCCAACAGGGGAGTACAATGAGCAGTTCTTC	.	TRBV11-3	TRBJ2-1	TRBD1
CASSIQASVYNEQFF	TGTGCCAGTAGTATTCAGGCGTCGGTATACAATGAGCAGTTCTTC	once	TRBV19	TRBJ2-1	.
CASSLTGNYEQYF	TGTGCCAGCAGCTTGACAGGGAACTACGAGCAGTACTTC	.	TRBV5-5	TRBJ2-7	.
CATRGAGEVGEQYF	TGTGCCACCCGGGGGGCAGGGGAGGTAGGCGAGCAGTACTTC	.	TRBV24-1	TRBJ2-7	.
CAISQGNEQFF	TGTGCCATCAGTCAGGGCAATGAGCAGTTCTTC	few	TRBV10-3	TRBJ2-1	.
CASSTDRNSPLHF	TGTGCCAGCAGTACAGATCGTAATTCACCCCTCCACTTT	.	TRBV6-5	TRBJ1-6	.
CASSRGRAGGHENIQYF	TGTGCCAGCAGCAGGGGTCGAGCGGGAGGTCACGAAAACATTCAGTACTTC	.	TRBV5-4	TRBJ2-4	TRBD2
CASSQIRADRSYEQYF	TGTGCCAGCAGCCAAATCCGGGCGGACAGATCCTACGAGCAGTACTTC	.	TRBV16	TRBJ2-7	.
CASSQSGGANNEQFF	TGTGCCAGCAGCCAAAGCGGGGGGGCCAACAATGAGCAGTTCTTC	.	TRBV7-3	TRBJ2-1	TRBD2
CASSQDLARDEDEQFF	TGTGCCAGCAGCCAAGATTTAGCGAGGGATGAGGATGAGCAGTTCTTC	few	TRBV14	TRBJ2-1	.
CASSWRANTEAFF	TGTGCCAGCAGCTGGAGGGCGAACACTGAAGCTTTCTTT	.	TRBV12-3/TRBV12-4	TRBJ1-1	.
CASSPTSGRVSTDTQYF	TGCGCCAGCAGCCCAACTAGCGGACGGGTATCCACAGATACGCAGTATTTT	few	TRBV5-1	TRBJ2-3	TRBD2
CASSRTGHEQYF	TGTGCCAGCAGTCGGACAGGGCACGAGCAGTACTTC	.	TRBV12-3/TRBV12-4	TRBJ2-7	TRBD1
CASSVGVTSYNEQFF	TGTGCCAGCAGCGTAGGCGTAACCTCCTACAATGAGCAGTTCTTC	.	TRBV9	TRBJ2-1	.
CASSLPDRPYEQYF	TGTGCCAGCAGCTTACCTGACAGACCCTACGAGCAGTACTTC	.	TRBV11-2	TRBJ2-7	.
CGGTVGLYGYTF	TGCGGGGGGACAGTAGGACTCTATGGCTACACCTTC	.	TRBV29-1	TRBJ1-2	TRBD1
CASSRAWEGPYEQYF	TGTGCCAGTAGTAGGGCGTGGGAGGGTCCCTACGAGCAGTACTTC	.	TRBV19	TRBJ2-7	TRBD2
CASSFSVRGTGELFF	TGTGCCAGCAGCTTCTCCGTGCGGGGTACCGGGGAGCTGTTTTTT	.	TRBV5-6	TRBJ2-2	.
CVSTAGFEAFF	TGTGTCAGCACTGCGGGTTTTGAAGCTTTCTTT	.	TRBV2	TRBJ1-1	.
CASSPHFRDSSYNEQFF	TGTGCCAGCAGCCCACACTTCAGGGATAGTTCCTACAATGAGCAGTTCTTC	.	TRBV7-9	TRBJ2-1	.
CASFRVSYEQYF	TGTGCCAGCTTCCGCGTCTCCTACGAGCAGTACTTC	.	TRBV2	TRBJ2-7	.
CASSLTHTDTQYF	TGTGCCAGTAGCTTGACACACACAGATACGCAGTATTTT	.	TRBV19	TRBJ2-3	.
CASSLSTYEQYF	TGCGCCAGCAGCTTGTCTACCTACGAGCAGTACTTC	.	TRBV5-1	TRBJ2-7	.
CATSDVQGGEQYF	TGTGCCACCAGTGATGTACAGGGTGGCGAGCAGTACTTC	.	TRBV24-1	TRBJ2-7	.
CASSRTVDSGSEQYF	TGTGCCAGTAGCCGAACGGTGGATTCAGGGTCCGAGCAGTACTTC	.	TRBV19	TRBJ2-7	.
CASSQEQGAIYNSPLHF	TGTGCCAGCAGCCAAGAACAGGGGGCTATTTATAATTCACCCCTCCACTTT	.	TRBV3-1/TRBV3-2	TRBJ1-6	TRBD1
CASSYPRSGGGYEQYF	TGTGCCAGCAGCTACCCCAGGTCGGGGGGGGGCTACGAGCAGTACTTC	once	TRBV5-4	TRBJ2-7	TRBD2
CASSSGSGQETQYF	TGTGCCAGCAGCTCTGGTTCGGGGCAAGAGACCCAGTACTTC	.	TRBV7-3	TRBJ2-5	.
CASTTIGGRGYQPQHF	TGTGCCAGCACTACGATTGGGGGCAGGGGGTATCAGCCCCAGCATTTT	.	TRBV7-2	TRBJ1-5	TRBD1
CAWKRGRGYYGYTF	TGTGCCTGGAAGAGGGGGCGCGGGTACTATGGCTACACCTTC	.	TRBV30	TRBJ1-2	TRBD1
CASRGTDTGELFF	TGTGCCAGCAGAGGGACAGACACCGGGGAGCTGTTTTTT	.	TRBV6-4	TRBJ2-2	TRBD1
CASSPGVGGANTGELFF	TGTGCCAGCAGCCCCGGAGTTGGGGGGGCGAACACCGGGGAGCTGTTTTTT	.	TRBV5-5	TRBJ2-2	TRBD2
CATDETGGLVFSEQFF	TGTGCCACAGACGAAACAGGGGGCTTAGTTTTTAGTGAGCAGTTCTTC	.	TRBV15	TRBJ2-1	TRBD1
CASSREGGRETQYF	TGTGCCAGCAGCCGCGAGGGCGGCCGTGAGACCCAGTACTTC	once	TRBV5-8	TRBJ2-5	.